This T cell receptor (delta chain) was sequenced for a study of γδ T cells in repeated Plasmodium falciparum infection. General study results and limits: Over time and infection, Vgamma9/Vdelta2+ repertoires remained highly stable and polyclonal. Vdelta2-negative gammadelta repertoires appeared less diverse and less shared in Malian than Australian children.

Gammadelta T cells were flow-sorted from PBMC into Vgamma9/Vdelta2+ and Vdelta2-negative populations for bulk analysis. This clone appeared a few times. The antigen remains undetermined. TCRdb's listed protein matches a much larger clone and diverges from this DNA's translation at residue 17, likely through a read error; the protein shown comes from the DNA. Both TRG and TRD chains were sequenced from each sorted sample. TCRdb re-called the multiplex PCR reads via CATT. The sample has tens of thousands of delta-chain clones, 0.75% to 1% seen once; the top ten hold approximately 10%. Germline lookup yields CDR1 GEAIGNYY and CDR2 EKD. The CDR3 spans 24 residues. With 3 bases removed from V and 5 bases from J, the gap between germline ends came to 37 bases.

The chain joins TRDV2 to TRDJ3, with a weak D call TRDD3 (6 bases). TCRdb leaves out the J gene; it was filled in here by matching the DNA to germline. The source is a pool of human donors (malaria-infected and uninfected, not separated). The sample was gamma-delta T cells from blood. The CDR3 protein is CACDPGFPKRFKDTITRDTRQMFF. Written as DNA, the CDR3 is TGTGCCTGTGACCCCGGGTTCCCTAAGCGGTTTAAGGATACTATCACCCGGGACACCCGACAGATGTTTTTC.